This T cell receptor (beta chain) was recorded in a study of CD8 T cells in Susac syndrome. About 0.5 to 1 ug RNA was reverse transcribed with random hexamers. Using its own MiXCR run on the immunoSEQ multiplex PCR reads, TCRdb lists one record per CDR3 protein. The sample has 400,000 to 550,000 distinct CDR3 sequences, around 85% seen once. This CDR3 comprises 13 residues. With 0 bases removed from V and 10 bases from J, the gap between germline ends came to 10 bases. Germline V gene sequence: CDR1 LNHNV, CDR2 YYDKDF (reference sequence). The TCR sequence derives from a human donor with multiple sclerosis. The chain uses TRBV15 and TRBJ2-1; D is undetermined. The sequencing sample was made of CD8+ T cells from PBMCs. The CDR3, as DNA: TGTGCCACCAGCAGAGATCCGGCCGGAGAGCAGTTCTTC. This gives the protein CATSRDPAGEQFF.